The following is a T cell receptor beta chain sequence with its context. Its antigen remains unknown. This sample was included in a study of T cells in localized non-small cell lung cancer. Study-wide findings and caveats: Because only a single region of the tumor was sequenced, heterogeneity remains possible. Higher blood T cell density went with longer overall survival. Uninvolved adjacent lung had the highest recorded T cell clonality, with tumor below it. The appearance of a median roughly 58 of the top 100 tumor clones was seen in adjacent lung.

Clones were sequenced by immunoSEQ multiplex PCR, and TCRdb holds only the in-frame ones, with some missing. This table has under 75,000 clones, around 85% appearing once. Germline CDR1 and CDR2: WSHSY and SAAADI. With V trimmed by 6 bases and J by 4 bases, 11 bases remained unmatched. The CDR3 extends over 16 amino acids. This clonotype was obtained from a male donor at least 60 years old with stage III squamous cell lung carcinoma. The V gene is TRBV10-2, the J gene TRBJ1-4, with 7 bases that match TRBD1. Sequenced material: peripheral blood, taken before any cancer treatment. As DNA, the CDR3 is TGCGCCAGCAGAGGAGAAAGGACAGGCAGTAATGAAAAACTGTTTTTT. Translating it yields CASRGERTGSNEKLFF.